This TCR beta chain originates from a study of cytomegalovirus exposure and HLA in healthy donors. Here immunoSEQ multiplex PCR was the method, and the copy in TCRdb shows in-frame clones only, minus some. This repertoire shows under 250,000 clones, around 87% found once; its top ten account for about 2%. The TCR sequence derives from a woman aged 18-29 years in good health and CMV-seropositive. Sequencing was carried out using PBMCs.

CDR3 loop: CSAALGQPQHF. For the CDR3, the DNA is TGCAGTGCTGCCCTCGGTCAGCCCCAGCATTTT. V usage is TRBV20-1 and J usage is TRBJ1-5; no clear D gene. This CDR3 is 11 amino acids long. Germline CDR1 and CDR2: DFQATT and SNEGSKA (reference sequence). Trimming cost V 5 bases and J 6 bases, with 8 bases left between them.